This T cell receptor beta chain was retrieved from a study of blood T cell repertoires in COVID-19 (TCRdb year 2020). Regarding the study in general: The collaborator samples originated in the United States, Italy and Spain and spanned the acute and convalescent phases of COVID-19. The material from the prospective study consisted of cDNA or gDNA derived from T cells, B-cell-depleted T cells, or PBMCs. Subjects who had been exposed to COVID-19, were actively infected with it, or had recovered from it provided the deeply sampled blood TCRbeta repertoires that made up the dataset. The repertoires were released in a freely available public database meant as a resource for research on the immune response to SARS-CoV-2. Samples were obtained from the ongoing ImmuneRACE study (first 160 participants) and from about 1,300 subjects provided by 6 global collaborators. Nearly every sample came with metadata listing a de-identified subject ID, COVID-19 status, age in years and sex. Where available, HLA class I and class II types were taken from metadata supplied by the sample provider and were not determined by assay-based typing.

TCRbeta CDR3 regions were amplified from genomic DNA using the immunoSEQ Assay, a bias-controlled multiplex PCR. In the source study's methods: The number of nucleated cells in each sample was estimated from the amplification of reference gene primers within the assay. To quantify the absolute abundance of each unique TCRbeta CDR3 rearrangement, sequence reads were collapsed and filtered. Productive Simpson clonality was computed per sample as the square root of Simpson's diversity index over productive rearrangements. TCRdb holds this immuneACCESS table with in-frame rearrangements only. Some clones are missing; in checked studies, unresolved V genes explain under half, and the rest has no known cause. Clone size and V and J calls were adopted from that table, with D and trimming inferred from the DNA. Counted in this sample were 70,000 to 95,000 clones; 70% to 90% of them appeared once. Of the sample, roughly 2.6% falls within the top ten clones.

About this clone: Its antigen is still unknown. Per-base quality was not reported, and no clone a single base away is much larger than it.

From the cysteine through the phenylalanine, the CDR3 covers 16 amino acids. Only CDR3 DNA remains: 48 bases, in frame from the first base. Relative to germline, V is missing 4 bases and J is missing 1 base, with 9 bases of the junction outside any gene match. The CDR1 and CDR2 encoded by the germline V gene are SGDLS and YYNGEE. One collaborating source in Seattle enrolled patients while the patients were actively infected and followed the patients over time throughout the course of disease. The collaborating institutions used their own protocols to collect whole blood in K2EDTA tubes. For TCRbeta analysis, collaborator samples were shipped as frozen whole blood, as isolated PBMCs, or as DNA extracted from either sample type. Here is what the overall study found, with its caveats: The amount of clinical and demographic metadata varied by source and participant and was provided uncurated.

This chain is built from TRBV9 and TRBJ2-5; TRBD1 aligns with 8 central bases. The source of this sequence is a man aged 50-59 years with COVID-19, enrolled during active disease. Sequencing input: peripheral blood. DNA sequence: TGTGCCAGCAGCCGGACAGGGAAAGGGGGCCAAGAGACCCAGTACTTC. Translated, it reads CASSRTGKGGQETQYF.